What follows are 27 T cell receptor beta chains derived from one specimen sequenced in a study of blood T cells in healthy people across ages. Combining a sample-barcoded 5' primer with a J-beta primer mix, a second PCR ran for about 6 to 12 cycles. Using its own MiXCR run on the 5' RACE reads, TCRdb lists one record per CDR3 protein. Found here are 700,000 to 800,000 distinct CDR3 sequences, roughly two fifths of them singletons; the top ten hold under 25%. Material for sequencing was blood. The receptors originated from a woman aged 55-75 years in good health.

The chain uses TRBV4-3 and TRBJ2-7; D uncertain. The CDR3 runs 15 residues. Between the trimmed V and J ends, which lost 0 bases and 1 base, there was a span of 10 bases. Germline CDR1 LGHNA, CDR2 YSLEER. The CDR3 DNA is TGCGCCAGCAGCCAAGACCACAGCACTTCCTACGAGCAGTACTTC. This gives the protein CASSQDHSTSYEQYF.

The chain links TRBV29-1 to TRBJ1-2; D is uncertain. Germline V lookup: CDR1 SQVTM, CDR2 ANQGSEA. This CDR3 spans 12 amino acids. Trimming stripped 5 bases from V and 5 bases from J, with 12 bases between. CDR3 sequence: CSVLISGYGYTF. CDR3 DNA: TGCAGCGTTCTGATTTCGGGGTATGGCTACACCTTC. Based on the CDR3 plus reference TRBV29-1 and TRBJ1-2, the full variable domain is SAVISQKPSRDICQRGTSLTIQCQVDSQVTMMFWYRQQPGQSLTLIATANQGSEATYESGFVIDKFPISRPNLTFSTLTVSNMSPEDSSIYLCSVLISGYGYTFGSGTRLTVV.

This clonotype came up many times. CDR3 in amino acids: CASSLSMGGGEQFF. Here the CDR3 DNA reads TGTGCCAGCAGCTTGTCTATGGGGGGTGGTGAGCAGTTCTTC. The genes are TRBV5-5 and TRBJ2-1, with a tentative D call TRBD2 (6 bases). The germline V and J ends were trimmed by 1 base and 9 bases, with 14 bases remaining between them. The CDR3 is 14 residues long. Germline assignment: CDR1 SGHKS and CDR2 YYEKEE (reference sequence).

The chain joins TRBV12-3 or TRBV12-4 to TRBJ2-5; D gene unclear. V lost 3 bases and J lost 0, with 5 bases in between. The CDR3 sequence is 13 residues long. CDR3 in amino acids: CASSFQDQETQYF. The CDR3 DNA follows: TGTGCCAGCAGTTTTCAGGACCAAGAGACCCAGTACTTC.

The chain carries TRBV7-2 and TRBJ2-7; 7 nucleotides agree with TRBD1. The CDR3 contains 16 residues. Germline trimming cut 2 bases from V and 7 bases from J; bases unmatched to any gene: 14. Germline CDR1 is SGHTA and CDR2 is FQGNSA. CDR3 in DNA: TGTGCCAGCAGCTTACCCCGGGACAGCGGATCGGAGGAGCAGTACTTC. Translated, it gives CASSLPRDSGSEEQYF. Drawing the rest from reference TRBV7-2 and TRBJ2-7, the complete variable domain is GAGVSQSPSNKVTEKGKDVELRCDPISGHTALYWYRQSLGQGLEFLIYFQGNSAPDKSGLPSDRFSAERTGGSVSTLTIQRTQQEDSAVYLCASSLPRDSGSEEQYFGPGTRLTVT.

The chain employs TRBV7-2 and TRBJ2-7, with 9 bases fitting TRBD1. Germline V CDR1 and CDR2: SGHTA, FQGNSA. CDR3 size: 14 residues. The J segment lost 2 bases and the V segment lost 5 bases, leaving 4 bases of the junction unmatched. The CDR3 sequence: CASSTRQGAYEQYF. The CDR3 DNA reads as TGTGCCAGCAGCACCCGACAGGGGGCCTACGAGCAGTACTTC.

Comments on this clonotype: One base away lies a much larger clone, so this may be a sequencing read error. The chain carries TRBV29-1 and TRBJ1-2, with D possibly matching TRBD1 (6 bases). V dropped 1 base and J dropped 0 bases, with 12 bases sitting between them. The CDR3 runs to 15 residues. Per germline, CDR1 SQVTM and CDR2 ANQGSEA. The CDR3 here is CSVEAVPGANYGYTF. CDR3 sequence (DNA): TGCAGCGTTGAAGCTGTGCCAGGGGCTAACTATGGCTACACCTTC. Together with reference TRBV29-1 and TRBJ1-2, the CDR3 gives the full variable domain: SAVISQKPSRDICQRGTSLTIQCQVDSQVTMMFWYRQQPGQSLTLIATANQGSEATYESGFVIDKFPISRPNLTFSTLTVSNMSPEDSSIYLCSVEAVPGANYGYTFGSGTRLTVV.

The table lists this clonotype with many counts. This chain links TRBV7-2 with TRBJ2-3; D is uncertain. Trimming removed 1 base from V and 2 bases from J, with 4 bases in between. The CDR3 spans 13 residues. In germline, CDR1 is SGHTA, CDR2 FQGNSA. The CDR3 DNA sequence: TGTGCCAGCAGCTTAGTTGTCACAGATACGCAGTATTTT. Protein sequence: CASSLVVTDTQYF.

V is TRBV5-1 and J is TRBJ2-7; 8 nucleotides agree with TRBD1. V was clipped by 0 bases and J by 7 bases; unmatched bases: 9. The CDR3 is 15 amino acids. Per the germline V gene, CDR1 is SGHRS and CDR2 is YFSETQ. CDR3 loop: CASSLAGQASNEQYF. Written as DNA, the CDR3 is TGCGCCAGCAGCTTGGCGGGACAGGCCAGCAATGAGCAGTACTTC.

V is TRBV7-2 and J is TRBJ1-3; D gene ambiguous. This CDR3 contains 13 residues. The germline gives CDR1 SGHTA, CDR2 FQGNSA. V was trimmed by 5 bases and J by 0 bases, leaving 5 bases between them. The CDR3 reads CASSRDSGNTIYF. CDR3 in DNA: TGTGCCAGCAGCCGGGACTCTGGAAACACCATATATTTT.

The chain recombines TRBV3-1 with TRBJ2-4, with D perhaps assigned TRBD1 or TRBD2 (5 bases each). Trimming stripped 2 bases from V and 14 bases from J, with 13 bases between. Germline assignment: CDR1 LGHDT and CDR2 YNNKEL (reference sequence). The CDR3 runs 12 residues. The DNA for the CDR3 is TGTGCCAGCAGCCAAATCCGGGGCTTAGAGTACTTC. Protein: CASSQIRGLEYF.

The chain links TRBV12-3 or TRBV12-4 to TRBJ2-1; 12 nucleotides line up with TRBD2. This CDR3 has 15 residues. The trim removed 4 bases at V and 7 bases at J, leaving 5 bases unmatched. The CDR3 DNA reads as TGTGCCAGCAGTTACCTAGCGGGGGGGCCTAATGAGCAGTTCTTC. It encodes CASSYLAGGPNEQFF.

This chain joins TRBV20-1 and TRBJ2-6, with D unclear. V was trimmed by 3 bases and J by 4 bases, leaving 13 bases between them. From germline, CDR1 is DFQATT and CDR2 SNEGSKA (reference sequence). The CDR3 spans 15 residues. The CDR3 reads CSARTMSAGANVLTF. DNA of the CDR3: TGCAGTGCTAGGACCATGTCGGCAGGGGCCAACGTCCTGACTTTC.

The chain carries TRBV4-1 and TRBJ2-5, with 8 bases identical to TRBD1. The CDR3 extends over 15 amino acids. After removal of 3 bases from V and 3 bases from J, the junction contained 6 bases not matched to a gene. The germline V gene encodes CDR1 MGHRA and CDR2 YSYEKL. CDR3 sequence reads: CASSHPGQAKETQYF. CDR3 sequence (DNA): TGCGCCAGCAGCCACCCGGGACAGGCTAAAGAGACCCAGTACTTC.

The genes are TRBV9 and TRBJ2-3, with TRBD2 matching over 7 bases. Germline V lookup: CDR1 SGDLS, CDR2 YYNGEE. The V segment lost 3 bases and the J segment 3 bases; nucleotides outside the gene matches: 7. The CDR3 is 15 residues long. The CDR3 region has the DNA TGTGCCAGCAGCGCCGGGGGAGGGCTGACAGATACGCAGTATTTT. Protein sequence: CASSAGGGLTDTQYF.

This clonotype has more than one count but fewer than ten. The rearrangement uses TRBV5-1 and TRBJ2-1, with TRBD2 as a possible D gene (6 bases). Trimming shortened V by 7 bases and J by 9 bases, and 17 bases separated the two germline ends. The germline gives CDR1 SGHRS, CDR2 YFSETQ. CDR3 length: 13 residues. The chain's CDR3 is CASGLNGDSEQFF. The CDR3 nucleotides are TGCGCCAGCGGACTAAATGGGGATAGTGAGCAGTTCTTC.

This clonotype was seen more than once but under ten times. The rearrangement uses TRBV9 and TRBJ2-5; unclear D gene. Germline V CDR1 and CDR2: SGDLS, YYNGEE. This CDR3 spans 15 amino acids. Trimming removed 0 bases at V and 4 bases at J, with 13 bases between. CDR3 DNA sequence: TGTGCCAGCAGCGTAGCTGCGCTTCGGACAGAGACCCAGTACTTC. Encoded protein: CASSVAALRTETQYF.

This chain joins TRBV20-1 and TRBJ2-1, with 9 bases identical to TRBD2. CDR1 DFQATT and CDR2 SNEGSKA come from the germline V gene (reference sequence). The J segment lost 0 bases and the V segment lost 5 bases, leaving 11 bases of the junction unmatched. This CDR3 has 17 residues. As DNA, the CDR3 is TGCAGTGCTCTCGGAAGCGGGGGGCGTAGCTCCTACAATGAGCAGTTCTTC. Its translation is CSALGSGGRSSYNEQFF.

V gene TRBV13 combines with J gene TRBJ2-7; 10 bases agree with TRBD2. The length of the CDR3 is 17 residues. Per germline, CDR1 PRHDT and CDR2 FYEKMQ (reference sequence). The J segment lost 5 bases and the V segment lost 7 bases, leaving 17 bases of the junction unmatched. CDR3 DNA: TGTGCCAGCACCTATAACCCCAAGGGACTAGCGTCGAACGAGCAGTACTTC. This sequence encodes CASTYNPKGLASNEQYF.

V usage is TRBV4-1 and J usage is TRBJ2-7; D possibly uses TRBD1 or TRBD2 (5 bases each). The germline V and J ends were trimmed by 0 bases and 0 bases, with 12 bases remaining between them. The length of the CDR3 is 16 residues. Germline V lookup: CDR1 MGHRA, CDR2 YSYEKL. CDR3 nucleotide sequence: TGCGCCAGCAGCCAAGAGGCCGGGACCCTCTCCTACGAGCAGTACTTC. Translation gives CASSQEAGTLSYEQYF.

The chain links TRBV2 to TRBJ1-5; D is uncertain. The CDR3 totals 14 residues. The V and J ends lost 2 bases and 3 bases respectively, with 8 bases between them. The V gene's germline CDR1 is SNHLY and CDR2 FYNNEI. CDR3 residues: CASSENENNQPQHF. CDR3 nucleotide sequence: TGTGCCAGCAGTGAAAACGAAAACAATCAGCCCCAGCATTTT.

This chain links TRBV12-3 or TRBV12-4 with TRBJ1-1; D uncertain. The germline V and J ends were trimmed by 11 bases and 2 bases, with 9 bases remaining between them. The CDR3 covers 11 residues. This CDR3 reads CAGGFNTEAFF. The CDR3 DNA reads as TGTGCCGGAGGGTTTAACACTGAAGCTTTCTTT.

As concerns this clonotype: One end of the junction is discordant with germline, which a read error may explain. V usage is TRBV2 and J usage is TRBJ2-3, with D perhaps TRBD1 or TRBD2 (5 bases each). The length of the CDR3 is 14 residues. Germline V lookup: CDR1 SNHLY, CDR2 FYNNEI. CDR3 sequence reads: CASSGAGSTDTRYF. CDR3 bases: TGTGCCAGCAGCGGGGCAGGGAGCACAGATACGCGGTATTTT.

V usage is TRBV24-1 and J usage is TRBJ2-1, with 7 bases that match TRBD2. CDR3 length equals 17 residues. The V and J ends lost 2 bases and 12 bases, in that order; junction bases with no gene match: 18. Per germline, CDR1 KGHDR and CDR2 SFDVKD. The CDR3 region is CATSDSSWGGAESMQFF. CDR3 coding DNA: TGTGCCACCAGTGATTCATCCTGGGGAGGGGCTGAGTCAATGCAGTTCTTC.

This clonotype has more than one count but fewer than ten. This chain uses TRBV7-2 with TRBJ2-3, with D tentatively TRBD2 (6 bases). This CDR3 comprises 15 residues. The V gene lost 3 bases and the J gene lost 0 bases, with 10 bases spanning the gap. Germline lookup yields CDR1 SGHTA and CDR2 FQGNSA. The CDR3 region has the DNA TGTGCCAGCAGCTTGGTTGGACTAAGCACAGATACGCAGTATTTT. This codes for CASSLVGLSTDTQYF.

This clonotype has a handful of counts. The CDR3 here is CASSSQGGGANVLTF. Written as DNA, the CDR3 is TGTGCCAGCAGCTCACAGGGAGGTGGGGCCAACGTCCTGACTTTC. This chain joins TRBV7-2 and TRBJ2-6, with D perhaps being TRBD1 or TRBD2 (6 bases each). CDR3 length: 15 amino acids. Trimming removed 4 bases from V and 3 bases from J, with 10 bases in between. CDR1 and CDR2 from the germline V gene are SGHTA and FQGNSA.

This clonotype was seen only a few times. Here the CDR3 reads CATSRNRGGGQETQYF. The CDR3 region has the DNA TGTGCCACCAGCAGGAACAGGGGAGGGGGTCAAGAGACCCAGTACTTC. The V and J genes are TRBV15 and TRBJ2-5; the D call may be TRBD1 or TRBD2 (7 bases each). Trimming shortened V by 3 bases and J by 2 bases, and 16 bases separated the two germline ends. Per germline, CDR1 LNHNV and CDR2 YYDKDF (reference sequence). This CDR3 is 16 amino acids long.